Each of the 9 T cell receptor beta chains below was sequenced from the same sample in a study of T cell responses to AZD1222 COVID-19 vaccine. Repertoires were generated with immunoSEQ multiplex PCR, while TCRdb's copy carries only in-frame clones and drops some. The sample has 110,000 to 150,000 clones; about 92% are singletons. The material was peripheral blood, obtained on day 0 of AZD1222 vaccination. These receptors came from an adult in good health.

J is TRBJ1-2 and V is TRBV3-1 (or the pseudogene TRBV3-2); no reliable D call. The V end lost 1 base, the J end lost 3 bases, and 9 bases lay between the germline ends. Germline V gene sequence: CDR1 LGHDT, CDR2 YNNKEL (reference sequence). The CDR3 extends over 14 amino acids. The CDR3 loop is CASSQVEGYYGYTF. As DNA, the CDR3 is TGTGCCAGCAGCCAAGTCGAGGGCTACTATGGCTACACCTTC.

This clone has only one observation. The chain recombines TRBV24-1 with TRBJ1-5; D possibly corresponds to TRBD1 (6 bases). The CDR3 contains 13 residues. Germline V gives CDR1 KGHDR, CDR2 SFDVKD. V gave up 9 bases and J gave up 4 bases, with 12 bases separating them. The CDR3, as DNA: TGTGCCACCCAAAGGGGGGCGAATCAGCCCCAGCATTTT. This codes for CATQRGANQPQHF.

The genes are TRBV2 and TRBJ1-4, with 7 bases aligning to TRBD1. This CDR3 comprises 13 residues. Germline loops: CDR1 SNHLY, CDR2 FYNNEI. J lost 8 bases, V lost 1 base, and 1 base had no gene match. CDR3 in amino acids: CASSEGTGEKLFF. In DNA, the CDR3 is TGTGCCAGCAGTGAAGGGACAGGCGAAAAACTGTTTTTT.

This sequence joins TRBV4-1 and TRBJ1-5, with D possibly TRBD1 on 6 matching bases. This CDR3 comprises 14 residues. Trimming left V 2 bases short and J 4 bases short, with 9 bases between. Germline CDR1 MGHRA, CDR2 YSYEKL. In DNA, the CDR3 is TGCGCCAGCAGCCAATTGACAGGTAATCAGCCCCAGCATTTT. Amino acids: CASSQLTGNQPQHF.

V and J are TRBV9 and TRBJ2-7; 10 bases align to TRBD1. The CDR3 loop spans 15 amino acids. Trimming at V came to 4 bases and at J to 2 bases, leaving 6 bases not matched to a gene. Germline V gene sequence: CDR1 SGDLS, CDR2 YYNGEE. The CDR3 DNA reads TGTGCCAGCAGCTCCCGGGACAGGGGACCCTACGAGCAGTACTTC. Its translation: CASSSRDRGPYEQYF.

J is TRBJ2-1 and V is TRBV28; 8 bases align to TRBD2. The length of the CDR3 is 16 residues. The J segment lost 7 bases and the V segment lost 10 bases, leaving 18 bases of the junction unmatched. CDR1 is MDHEN, CDR2 SYDVKM, per germline. CDR3 amino acids: CATLPGGARFRNEQFF. CDR3 nucleotides: TGTGCCACCCTCCCGGGGGGGGCGAGATTTAGAAATGAGCAGTTCTTC.

The V and J genes are TRBV7-2 and TRBJ1-2; possibly TRBD1 for D (6 bases). Germline values: CDR1 SGHTA, CDR2 FQGNSA. The CDR3 runs 18 residues. Between the trimmed V and J ends, which lost 6 bases and 3 bases, there was a span of 26 bases. For the CDR3, the DNA is TGTGCCAGCAGTCTCGGAAGATTTAGTGCGAGGGGGGACTATGGCTACACCTTC. Its translation is CASSLGRFSARGDYGYTF.

The chain is built from TRBV7-9 and TRBJ1-2; weak D call: TRBD1 (5 bases). Trimming pared 4 bases from V and 5 bases from J, leaving 11 bases between. CDR1 is SEHNR and CDR2 is FQNEAQ in the germline V gene (reference sequence). This CDR3 contains 13 residues. DNA of the CDR3: TGTGCCAGCAGCTATTCAGGGTCTTATGGCTACACCTTC. Protein sequence: CASSYSGSYGYTF.

The chain employs TRBV7-2 and TRBJ2-1; TRBD1 or TRBD2 may be the D gene (6 bases each). The CDR3 runs to 16 residues. V lost 2 bases, J lost 0 bases, and 11 bases lay in between. Germline CDR1 SGHTA, CDR2 FQGNSA. The CDR3 protein is CASSLSGAISYNEQFF. CDR3 DNA: TGTGCCAGCAGCTTATCGGGGGCTATCTCCTACAATGAGCAGTTCTTC.